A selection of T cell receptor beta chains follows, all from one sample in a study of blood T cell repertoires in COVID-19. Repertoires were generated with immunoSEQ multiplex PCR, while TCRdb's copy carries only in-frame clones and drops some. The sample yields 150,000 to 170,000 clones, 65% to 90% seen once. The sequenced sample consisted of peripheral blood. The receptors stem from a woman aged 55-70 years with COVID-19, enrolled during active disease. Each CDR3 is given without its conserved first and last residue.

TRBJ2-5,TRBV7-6,ASTSTGPQETQY
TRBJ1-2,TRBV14,ASSQESGQGGGYT
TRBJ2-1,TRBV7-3,ASSLGRAAYNEQF
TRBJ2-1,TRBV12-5,ASGYEGLANNEQF
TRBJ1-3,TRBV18,ASSRAGIRYSGNTIY
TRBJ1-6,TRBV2,ASSREVTNSPLH
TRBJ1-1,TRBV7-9,ASSSGQVEAF
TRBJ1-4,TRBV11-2,ASSLLQGRLHEKLF
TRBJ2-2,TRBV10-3,AISALAGNTGELF
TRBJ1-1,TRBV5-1,ASSYTGEDTEAF
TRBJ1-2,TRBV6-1,ASSGNPGQGNYGYT
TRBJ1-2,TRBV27,ASSPYYSSGFTNYGYT
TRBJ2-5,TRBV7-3,ASRLAGGVEETQY
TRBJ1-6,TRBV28,ASSRTEPYSPLH
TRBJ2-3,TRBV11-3,ASSLASGRTDTQY
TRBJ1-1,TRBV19,ASSMLSGTEAF
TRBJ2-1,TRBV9,ASSVGGISYNEQF
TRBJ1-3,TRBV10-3,AISEAGTGNTIY
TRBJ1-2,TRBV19,ASSMVWDTSNYGYT
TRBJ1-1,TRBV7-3,ASKRGGNTEAF
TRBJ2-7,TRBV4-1,ASSQGGITSYEQY
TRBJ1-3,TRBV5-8,ASNQGMPGNTIY
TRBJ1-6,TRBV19,ASSPGDSGGVSPLH
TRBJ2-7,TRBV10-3,ATHPGLKSYEQY
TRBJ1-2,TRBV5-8,ASSLWGTAFYGYT
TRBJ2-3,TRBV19,ASSGTSSTDTQY
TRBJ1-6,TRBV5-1,ASSPTLGTASNSPLH
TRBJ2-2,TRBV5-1,ASSLILRTGGLLGDPIGELF
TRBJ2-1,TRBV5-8,ASRYSRLVIPYNEQF
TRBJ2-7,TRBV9,ASSVADRYHEQY
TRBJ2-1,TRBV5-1,ASSIPTGASYNEQF
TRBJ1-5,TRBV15,ATSSLQHQPQH
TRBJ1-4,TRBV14,ASSTRQGSNEKLF
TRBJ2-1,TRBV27,ASSLYGTSGSNEQF
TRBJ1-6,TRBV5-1,ASSPGTGDSPLH
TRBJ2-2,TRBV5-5,ASSLARDRGGGELF
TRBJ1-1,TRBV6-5,ASSLSTQGGTEAF
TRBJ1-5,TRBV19,ASTRQHSNQPQH
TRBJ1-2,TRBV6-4,ASSDAFGGGYT
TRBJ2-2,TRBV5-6,ASSLGGTSFTGELF
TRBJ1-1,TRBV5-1,ASSFGWGVLLNTEAF
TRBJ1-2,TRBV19,ASSLQGASYGYT